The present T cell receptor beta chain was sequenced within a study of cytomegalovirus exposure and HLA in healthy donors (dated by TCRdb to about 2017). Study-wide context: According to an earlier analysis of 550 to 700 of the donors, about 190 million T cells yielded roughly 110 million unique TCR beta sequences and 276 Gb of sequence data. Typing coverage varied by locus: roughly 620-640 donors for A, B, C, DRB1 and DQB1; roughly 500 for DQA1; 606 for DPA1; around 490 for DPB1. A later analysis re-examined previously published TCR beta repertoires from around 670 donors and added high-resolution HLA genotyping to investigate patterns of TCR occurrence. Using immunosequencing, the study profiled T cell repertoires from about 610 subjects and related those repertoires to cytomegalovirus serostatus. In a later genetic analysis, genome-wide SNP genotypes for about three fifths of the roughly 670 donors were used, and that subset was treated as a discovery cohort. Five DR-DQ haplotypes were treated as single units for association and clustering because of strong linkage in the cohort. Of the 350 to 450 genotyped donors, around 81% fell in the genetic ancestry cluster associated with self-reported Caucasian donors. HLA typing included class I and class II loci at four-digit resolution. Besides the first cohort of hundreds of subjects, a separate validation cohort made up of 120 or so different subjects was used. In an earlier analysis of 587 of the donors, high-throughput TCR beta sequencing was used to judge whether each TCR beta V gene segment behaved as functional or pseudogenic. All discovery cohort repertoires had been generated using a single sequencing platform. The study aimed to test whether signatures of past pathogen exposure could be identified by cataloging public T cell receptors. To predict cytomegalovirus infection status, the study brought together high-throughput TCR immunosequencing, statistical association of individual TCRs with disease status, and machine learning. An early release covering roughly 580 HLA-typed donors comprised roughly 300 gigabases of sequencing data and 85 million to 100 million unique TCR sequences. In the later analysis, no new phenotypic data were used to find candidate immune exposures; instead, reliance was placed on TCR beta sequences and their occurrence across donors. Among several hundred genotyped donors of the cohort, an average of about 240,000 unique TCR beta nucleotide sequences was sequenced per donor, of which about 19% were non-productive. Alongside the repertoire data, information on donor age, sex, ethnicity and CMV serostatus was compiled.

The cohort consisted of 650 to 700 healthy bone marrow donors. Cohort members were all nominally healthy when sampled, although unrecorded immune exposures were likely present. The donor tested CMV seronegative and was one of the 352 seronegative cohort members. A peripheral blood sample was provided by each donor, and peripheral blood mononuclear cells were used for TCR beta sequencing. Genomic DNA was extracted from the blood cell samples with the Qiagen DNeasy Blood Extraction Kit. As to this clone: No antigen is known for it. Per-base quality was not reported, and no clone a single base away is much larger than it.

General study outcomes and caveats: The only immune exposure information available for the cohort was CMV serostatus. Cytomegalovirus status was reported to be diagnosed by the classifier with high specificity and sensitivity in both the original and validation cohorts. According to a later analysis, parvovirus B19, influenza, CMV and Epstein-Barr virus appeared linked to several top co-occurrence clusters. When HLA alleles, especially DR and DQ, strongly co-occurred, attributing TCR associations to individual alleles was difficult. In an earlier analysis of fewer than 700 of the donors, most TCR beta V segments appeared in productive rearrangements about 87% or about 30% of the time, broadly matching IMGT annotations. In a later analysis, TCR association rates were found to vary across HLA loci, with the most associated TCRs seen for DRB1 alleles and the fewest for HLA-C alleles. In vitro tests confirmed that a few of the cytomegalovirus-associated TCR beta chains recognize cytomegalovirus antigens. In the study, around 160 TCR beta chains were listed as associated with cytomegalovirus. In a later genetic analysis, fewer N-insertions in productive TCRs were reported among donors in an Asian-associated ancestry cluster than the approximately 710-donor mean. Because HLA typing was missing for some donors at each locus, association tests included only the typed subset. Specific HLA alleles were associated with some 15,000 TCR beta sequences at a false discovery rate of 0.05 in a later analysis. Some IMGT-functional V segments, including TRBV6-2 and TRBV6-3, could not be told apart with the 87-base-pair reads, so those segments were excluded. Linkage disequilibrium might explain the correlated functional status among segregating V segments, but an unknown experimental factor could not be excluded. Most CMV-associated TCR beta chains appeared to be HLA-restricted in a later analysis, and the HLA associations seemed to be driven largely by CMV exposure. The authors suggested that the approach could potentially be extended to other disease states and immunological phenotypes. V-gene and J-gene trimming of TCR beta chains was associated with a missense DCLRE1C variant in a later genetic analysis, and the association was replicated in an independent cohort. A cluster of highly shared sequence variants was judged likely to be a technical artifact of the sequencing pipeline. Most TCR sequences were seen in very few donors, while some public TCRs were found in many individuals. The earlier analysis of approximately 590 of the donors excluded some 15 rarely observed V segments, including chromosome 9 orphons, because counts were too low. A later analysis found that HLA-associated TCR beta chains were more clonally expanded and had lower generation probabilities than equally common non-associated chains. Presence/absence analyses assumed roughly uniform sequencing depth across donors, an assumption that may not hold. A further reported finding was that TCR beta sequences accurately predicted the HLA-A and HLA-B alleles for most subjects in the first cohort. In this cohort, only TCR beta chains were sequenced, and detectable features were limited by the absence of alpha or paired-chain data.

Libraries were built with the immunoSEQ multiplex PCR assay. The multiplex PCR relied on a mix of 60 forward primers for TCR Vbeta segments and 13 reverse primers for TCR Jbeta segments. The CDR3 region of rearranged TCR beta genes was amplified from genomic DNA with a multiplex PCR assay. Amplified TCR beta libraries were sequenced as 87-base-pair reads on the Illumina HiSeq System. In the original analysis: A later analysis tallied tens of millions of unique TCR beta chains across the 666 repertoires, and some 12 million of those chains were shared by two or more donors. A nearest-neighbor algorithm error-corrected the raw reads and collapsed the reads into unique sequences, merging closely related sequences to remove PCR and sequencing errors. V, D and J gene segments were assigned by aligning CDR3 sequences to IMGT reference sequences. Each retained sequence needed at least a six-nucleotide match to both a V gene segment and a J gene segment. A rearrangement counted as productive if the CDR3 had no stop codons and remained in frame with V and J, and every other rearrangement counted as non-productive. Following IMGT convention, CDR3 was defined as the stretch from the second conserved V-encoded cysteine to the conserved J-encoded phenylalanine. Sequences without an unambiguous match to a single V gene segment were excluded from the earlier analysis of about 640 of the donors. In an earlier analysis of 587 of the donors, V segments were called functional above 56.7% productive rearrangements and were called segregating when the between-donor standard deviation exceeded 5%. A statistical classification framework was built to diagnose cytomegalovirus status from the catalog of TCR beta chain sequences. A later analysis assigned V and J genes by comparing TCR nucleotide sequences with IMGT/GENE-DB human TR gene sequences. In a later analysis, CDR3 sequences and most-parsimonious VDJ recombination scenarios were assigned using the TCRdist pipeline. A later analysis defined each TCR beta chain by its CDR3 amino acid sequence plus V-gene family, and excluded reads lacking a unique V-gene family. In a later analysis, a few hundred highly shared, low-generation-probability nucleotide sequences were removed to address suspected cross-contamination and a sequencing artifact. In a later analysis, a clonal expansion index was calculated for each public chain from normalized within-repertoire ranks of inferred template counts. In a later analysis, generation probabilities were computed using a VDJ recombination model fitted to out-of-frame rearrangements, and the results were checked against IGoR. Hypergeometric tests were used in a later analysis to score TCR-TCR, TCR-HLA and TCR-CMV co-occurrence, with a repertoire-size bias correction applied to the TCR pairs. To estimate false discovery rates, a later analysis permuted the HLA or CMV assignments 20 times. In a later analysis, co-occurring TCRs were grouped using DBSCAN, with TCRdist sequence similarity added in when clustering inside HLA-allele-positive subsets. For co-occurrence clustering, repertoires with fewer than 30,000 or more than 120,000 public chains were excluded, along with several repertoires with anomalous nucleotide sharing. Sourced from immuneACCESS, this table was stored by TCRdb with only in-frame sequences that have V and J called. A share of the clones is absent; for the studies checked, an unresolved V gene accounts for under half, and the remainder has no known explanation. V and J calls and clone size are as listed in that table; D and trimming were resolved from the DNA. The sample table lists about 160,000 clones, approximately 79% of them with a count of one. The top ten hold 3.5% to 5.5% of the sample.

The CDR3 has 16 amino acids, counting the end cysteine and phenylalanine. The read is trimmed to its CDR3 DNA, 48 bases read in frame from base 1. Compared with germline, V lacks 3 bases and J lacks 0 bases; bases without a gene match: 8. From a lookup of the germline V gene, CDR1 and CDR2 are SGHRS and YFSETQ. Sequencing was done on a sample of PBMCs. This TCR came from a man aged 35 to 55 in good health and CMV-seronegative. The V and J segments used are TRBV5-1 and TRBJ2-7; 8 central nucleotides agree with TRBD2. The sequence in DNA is TGCGCCAGCAGCTCGATTAGCGGGGAAAGCTCCTACGAGCAGTACTTC. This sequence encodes CASSSISGESSYEQYF. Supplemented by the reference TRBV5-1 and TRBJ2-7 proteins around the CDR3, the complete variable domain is KAGVTQTPRYLIKTRGQQVTLSCSPISGHRSVSWYQQTPGQGLQFLFEYFSETQRNKGNFPGRFSGRQFSNSRSEMNVSTLELGDSALYLCASSSISGESSYEQYFGPGTRLTVT.